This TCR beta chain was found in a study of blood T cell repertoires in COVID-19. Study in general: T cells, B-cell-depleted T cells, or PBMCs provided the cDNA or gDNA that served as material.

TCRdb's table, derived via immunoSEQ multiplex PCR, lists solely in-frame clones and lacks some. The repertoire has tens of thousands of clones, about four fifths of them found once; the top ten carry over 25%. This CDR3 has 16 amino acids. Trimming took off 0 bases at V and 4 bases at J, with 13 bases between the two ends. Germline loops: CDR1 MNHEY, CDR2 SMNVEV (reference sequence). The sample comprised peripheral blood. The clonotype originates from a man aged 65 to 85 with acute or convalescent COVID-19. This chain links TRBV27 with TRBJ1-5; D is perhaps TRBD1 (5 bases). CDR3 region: CASSLSGQGGNQPQHF. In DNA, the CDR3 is TGTGCCAGCAGTTTATCGGGGCAGGGTGGAAATCAGCCCCAGCATTTT.